This entry describes one T cell receptor (beta chain). The entry originates in a study of blood T cell repertoires in COVID-19. On the study more broadly: Both acute and convalescent COVID-19 samples were obtained from the United States, Italy and Spain. Nucleic acid was either cDNA or gDNA, and it came from T cells, B-cell-depleted T cells, or PBMCs.

Unmatched junction bases numbered 2, after V lost 0 bases and J lost 4 bases. The CDR3 length is 15 residues. Germline CDR1 MNHNS, CDR2 SASEGT. Per the original methods: Reference gene primer amplification gave nucleated cell count estimates. The method was immunoSEQ multiplex PCR; TCRdb's version includes in-frame clones alone and lacks a portion of them. That table gives V, J and clone size, and the DNA gave D and trimming. The sample has 95,000 to 110,000 clones; more than 70% are singletons. The sequence came from an elderly woman in a cohort sampled during active COVID-19. Sequenced: peripheral blood. The V call is TRBV6-1, the J call TRBJ1-4; 7 bases are a match to TRBD1. The DNA of the CDR3 is TGTGCCAGCAGTGAAGCTGGGACAGTTAATGAAAAACTGTTTTTT. It yields the protein CASSEAGTVNEKLFF.